A single T cell receptor (beta chain) is shown here with its context. What it binds is not known. The CDR3 is 15 residues long. The V end lost 0 bases, the J end lost 10 bases, and 13 bases lay between the germline ends. Per the germline V gene, CDR1 is LGHNA and CDR2 is YNFKEQ. This entry comes from a study of OX40 agonist ivuxolimab in advanced cancers. Study context: The dose-escalation cohort was over 65% male, with a mean age of around 60 years, ranging roughly 23 to 90. Three patients showed partial responses: one hepatocellular carcinoma and two cutaneous melanoma cases. Having had anti-PD-1, anti-PD-L1 or anti-CTLA-4 therapy before was allowed, and approximately 40% had some.

Notes on the study in general: Still undetermined is the antigen specificity of the expanded peripheral T cells.

The table came from immunoSEQ multiplex PCR; TCRdb's copy has only in-frame clones and leaves some out. The table shows roughly 70,000 clones, with 65% to 90% occurring only once. The chain is built from TRBV4-2 and TRBJ1-6, with D perhaps TRBD1 (5 bases). This TCR was recovered from an adult with an advanced solid tumor such as melanoma, head and neck, liver or kidney cancer. The sequencing used CD4+ or CD8+ T cells sorted from blood, collected in a trial of the OX40 agonist ivuxolimab. CDR3 DNA: TGTGCCAGCAGCCAAGATCGAGTACAGGCATCACCCCTCCACTTT. Protein: CASSQDRVQASPLHF.